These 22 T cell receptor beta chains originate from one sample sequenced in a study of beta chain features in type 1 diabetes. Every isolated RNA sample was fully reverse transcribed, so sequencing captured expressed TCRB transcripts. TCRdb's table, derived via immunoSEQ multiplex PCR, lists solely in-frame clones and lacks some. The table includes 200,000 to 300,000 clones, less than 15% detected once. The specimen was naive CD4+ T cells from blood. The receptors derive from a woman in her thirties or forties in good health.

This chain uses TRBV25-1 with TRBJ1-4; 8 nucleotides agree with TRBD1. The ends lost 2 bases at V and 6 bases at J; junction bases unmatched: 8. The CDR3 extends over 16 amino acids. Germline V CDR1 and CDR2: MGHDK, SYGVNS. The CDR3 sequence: CASSEVRGQDHEKLFF. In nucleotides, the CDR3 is TGTGCCAGCAGTGAAGTGCGGGGACAGGACCATGAAAAACTGTTTTTT.

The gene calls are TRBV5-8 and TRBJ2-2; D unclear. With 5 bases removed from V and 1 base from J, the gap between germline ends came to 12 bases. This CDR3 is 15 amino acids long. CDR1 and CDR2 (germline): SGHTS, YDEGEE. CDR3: CASSSNLLNTGELFF. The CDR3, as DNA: TGTGCCAGCAGTTCAAACCTACTGAACACCGGGGAGCTGTTTTTT.

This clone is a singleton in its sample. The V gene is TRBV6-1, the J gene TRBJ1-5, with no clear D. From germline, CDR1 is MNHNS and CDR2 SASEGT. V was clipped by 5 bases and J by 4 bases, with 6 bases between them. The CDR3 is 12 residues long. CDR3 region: CASSTGNQPQHF. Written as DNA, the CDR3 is TGTGCCAGCAGTACGGGGAATCAGCCCCAGCATTTT.

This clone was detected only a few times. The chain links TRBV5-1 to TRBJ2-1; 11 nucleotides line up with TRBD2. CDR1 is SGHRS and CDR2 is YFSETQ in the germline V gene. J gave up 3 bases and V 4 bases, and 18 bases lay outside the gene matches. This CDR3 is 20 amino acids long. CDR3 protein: CASSPLGGPRGLAGYNEQFF. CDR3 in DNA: TGCGCCAGCAGCCCCCTTGGGGGGCCGCGAGGACTAGCGGGCTACAATGAGCAGTTCTTC.

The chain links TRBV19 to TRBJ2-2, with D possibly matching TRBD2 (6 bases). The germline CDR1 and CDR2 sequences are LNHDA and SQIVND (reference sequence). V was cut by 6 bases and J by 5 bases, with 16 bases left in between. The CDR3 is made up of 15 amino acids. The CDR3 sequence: CASSSGSLLTGELFF. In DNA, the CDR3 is TGTGCCAGTAGCAGCGGGTCCTTGCTTACCGGGGAGCTGTTTTTT.

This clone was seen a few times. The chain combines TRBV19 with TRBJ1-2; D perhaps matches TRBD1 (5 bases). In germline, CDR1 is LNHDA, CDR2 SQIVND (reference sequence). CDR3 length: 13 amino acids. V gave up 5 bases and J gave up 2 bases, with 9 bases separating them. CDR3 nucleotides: TGTGCCAGTAGTTTGGACACAAACTATGGCTACACCTTC. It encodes CASSLDTNYGYTF.

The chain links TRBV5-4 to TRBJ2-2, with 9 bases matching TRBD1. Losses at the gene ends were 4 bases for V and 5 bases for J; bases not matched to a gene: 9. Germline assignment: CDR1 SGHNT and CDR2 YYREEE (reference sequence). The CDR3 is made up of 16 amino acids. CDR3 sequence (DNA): TGTGCCAGCAGCCGTCCCGACAGGGGGAGGACCGGGGAGCTGTTTTTT. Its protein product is CASSRPDRGRTGELFF.

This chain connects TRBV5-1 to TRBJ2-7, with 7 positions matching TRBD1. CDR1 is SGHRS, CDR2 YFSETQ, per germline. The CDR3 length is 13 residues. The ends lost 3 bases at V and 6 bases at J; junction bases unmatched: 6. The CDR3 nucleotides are TGCGCCAGCAGCTGGAAGGGGGCGGGCGAGCAGTACTTC. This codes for CASSWKGAGEQYF. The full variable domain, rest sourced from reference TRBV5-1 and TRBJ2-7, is KAGVTQTPRYLIKTRGQQVTLSCSPISGHRSVSWYQQTPGQGLQFLFEYFSETQRNKGNFPGRFSGRQFSNSRSEMNVSTLELGDSALYLCASSWKGAGEQYFGPGTRLTVT.

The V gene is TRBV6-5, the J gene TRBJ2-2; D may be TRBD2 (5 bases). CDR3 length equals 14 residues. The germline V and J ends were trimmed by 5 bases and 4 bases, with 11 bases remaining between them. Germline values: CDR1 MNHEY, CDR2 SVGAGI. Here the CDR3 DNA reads TGTGCCAGCAGTAGCGGACCCAGCACCGGGGAGCTGTTTTTT. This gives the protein CASSSGPSTGELFF.

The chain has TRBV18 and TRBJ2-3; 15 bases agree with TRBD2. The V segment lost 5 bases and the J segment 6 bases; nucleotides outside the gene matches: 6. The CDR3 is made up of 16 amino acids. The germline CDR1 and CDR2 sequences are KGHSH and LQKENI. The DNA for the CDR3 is TGTGCCAGCTCATCGGGACTAGCGGGGGGTGGCGATACGCAGTATTTT. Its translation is CASSSGLAGGGDTQYF. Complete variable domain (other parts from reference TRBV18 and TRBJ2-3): NAGVMQNPRHLVRRRGQEARLRCSPMKGHSHVYWYRQLPEEGLKFMVYLQKENIIDESGMPKERFSAEFPKEGPSILRIQQVVRGDSAAYFCASSSGLAGGGDTQYFGPGTRLTVL.

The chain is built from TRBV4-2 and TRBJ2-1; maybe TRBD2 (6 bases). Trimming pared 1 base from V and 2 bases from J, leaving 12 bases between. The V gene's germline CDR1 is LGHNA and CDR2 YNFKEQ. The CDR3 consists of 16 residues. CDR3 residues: CASSQVAGLPYNEQFF. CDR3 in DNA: TGTGCCAGCAGCCAAGTGGCCGGACTACCCTACAATGAGCAGTTCTTC.

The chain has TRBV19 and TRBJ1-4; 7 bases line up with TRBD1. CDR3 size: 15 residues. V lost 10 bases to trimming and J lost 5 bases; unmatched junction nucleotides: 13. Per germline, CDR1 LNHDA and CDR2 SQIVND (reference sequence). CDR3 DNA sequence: TGTGCCACCACGCGACAGGGACAGAGGAATGAAAAACTGTTTTTT. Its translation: CATTRQGQRNEKLFF.

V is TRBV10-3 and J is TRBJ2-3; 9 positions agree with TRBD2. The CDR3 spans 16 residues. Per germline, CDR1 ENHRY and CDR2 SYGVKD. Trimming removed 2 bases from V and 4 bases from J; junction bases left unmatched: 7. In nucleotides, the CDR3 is TGTGCCATCAGTGAGATACGGCGGGGGGGCCCAGATACGCAGTATTTT. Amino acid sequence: CAISEIRRGGPDTQYF.

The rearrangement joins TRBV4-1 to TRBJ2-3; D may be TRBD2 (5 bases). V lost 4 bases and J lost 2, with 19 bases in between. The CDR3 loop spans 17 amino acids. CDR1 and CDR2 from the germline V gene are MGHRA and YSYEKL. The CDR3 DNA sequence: TGCGCCAGCAGCCCGCTAACCTGGCAGAGGGACACAGATACGCAGTATTTT. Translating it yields CASSPLTWQRDTDTQYF.

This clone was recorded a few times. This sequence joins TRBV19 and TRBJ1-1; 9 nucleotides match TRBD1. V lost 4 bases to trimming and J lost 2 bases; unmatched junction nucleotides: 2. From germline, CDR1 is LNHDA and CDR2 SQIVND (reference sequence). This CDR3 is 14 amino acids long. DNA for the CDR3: TGTGCCAGTAGTAACAGGGGGCTAAACACTGAAGCTTTCTTT. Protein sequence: CASSNRGLNTEAFF.

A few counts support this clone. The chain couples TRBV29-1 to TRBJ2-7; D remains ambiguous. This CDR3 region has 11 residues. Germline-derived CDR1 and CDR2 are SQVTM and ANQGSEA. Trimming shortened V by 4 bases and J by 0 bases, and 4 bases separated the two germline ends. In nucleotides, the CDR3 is TGCAGCGTTGGACACTCCTACGAGCAGTACTTC. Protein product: CSVGHSYEQYF.

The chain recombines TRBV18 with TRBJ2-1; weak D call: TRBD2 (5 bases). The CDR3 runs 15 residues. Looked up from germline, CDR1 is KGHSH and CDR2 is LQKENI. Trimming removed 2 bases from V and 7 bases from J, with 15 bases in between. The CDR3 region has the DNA TGTGCCAGCTCACCAGGTACGACTACTCGAAATGAGCAGTTCTTC. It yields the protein CASSPGTTTRNEQFF.

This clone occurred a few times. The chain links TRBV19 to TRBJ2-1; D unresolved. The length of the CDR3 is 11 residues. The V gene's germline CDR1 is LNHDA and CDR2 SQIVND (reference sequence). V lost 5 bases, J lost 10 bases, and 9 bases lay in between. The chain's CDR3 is CASSLSGEQFF. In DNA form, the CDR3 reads TGTGCCAGTAGTTTGTCCGGGGAGCAGTTCTTC.

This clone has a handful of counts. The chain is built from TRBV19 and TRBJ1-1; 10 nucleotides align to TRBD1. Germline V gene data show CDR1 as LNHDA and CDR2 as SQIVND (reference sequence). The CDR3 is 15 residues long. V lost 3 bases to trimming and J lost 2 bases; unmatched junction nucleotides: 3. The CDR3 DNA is TGTGCCAGTAGTATCGGACAGGGGGGCAACACTGAAGCTTTCTTT. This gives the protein CASSIGQGGNTEAFF.

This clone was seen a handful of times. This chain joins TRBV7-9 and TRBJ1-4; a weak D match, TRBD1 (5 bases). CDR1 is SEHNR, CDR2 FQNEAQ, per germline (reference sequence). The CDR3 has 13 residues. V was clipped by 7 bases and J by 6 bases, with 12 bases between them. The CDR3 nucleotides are TGTGCCAGCACTCCCGGGGGGGATGAAAAACTGTTTTTT. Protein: CASTPGGDEKLFF.

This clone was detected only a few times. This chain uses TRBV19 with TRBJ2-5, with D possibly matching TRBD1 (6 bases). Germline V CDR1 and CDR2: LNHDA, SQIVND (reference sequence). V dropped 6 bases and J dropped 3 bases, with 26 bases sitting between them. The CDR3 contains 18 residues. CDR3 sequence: CASSPLLGKRQGKETQYF. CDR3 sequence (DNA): TGTGCCAGTAGCCCACTCCTGGGGAAGCGGCAGGGGAAAGAGACCCAGTACTTC.

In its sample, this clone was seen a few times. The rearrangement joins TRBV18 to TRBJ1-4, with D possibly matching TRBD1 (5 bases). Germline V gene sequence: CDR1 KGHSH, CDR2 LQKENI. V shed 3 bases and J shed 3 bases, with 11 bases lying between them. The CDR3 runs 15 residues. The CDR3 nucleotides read TGTGCCAGCTCACCCACCAGGGCGTCTAATGAAAAACTGTTTTTT. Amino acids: CASSPTRASNEKLFF.